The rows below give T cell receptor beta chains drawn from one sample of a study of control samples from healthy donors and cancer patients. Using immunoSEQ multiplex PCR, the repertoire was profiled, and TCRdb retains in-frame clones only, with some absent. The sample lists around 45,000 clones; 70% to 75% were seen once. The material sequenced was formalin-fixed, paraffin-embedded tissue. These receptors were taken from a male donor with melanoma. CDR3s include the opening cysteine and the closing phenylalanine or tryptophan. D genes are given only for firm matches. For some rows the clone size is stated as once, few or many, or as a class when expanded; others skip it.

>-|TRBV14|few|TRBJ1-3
TGTGCCAGCAGCCATTATACAGGCAGCTCTGGAAACACCATATATTTT
CASSHYTGSSGNTIYF
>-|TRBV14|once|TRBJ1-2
TGTGCCAGCAGCCAAGATCTGGGCAGGGGTTATGGCTACACCTTC
CASSQDLGRGYGYTF
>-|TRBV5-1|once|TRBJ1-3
TGCGCCAGCAGCAGAGATCAGGGGAACTCTGGAAACACCATATATTTT
CASSRDQGNSGNTIYF
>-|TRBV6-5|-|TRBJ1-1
TGTGCCAGCAGTCAGGGGAGGTCGGCTGAAGCTTTCTTT
CASSQGRSAEAFF
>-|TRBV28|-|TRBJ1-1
TGTGCCAGCAGTCCACCAGCCCGGGGCACTGAAGCTTTCTTT
CASSPPARGTEAFF
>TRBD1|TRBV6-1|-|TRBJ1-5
TGTGCCAGCAGTGAGGGACAGACCAATCAGCCCCAGCATTTT
CASSEGQTNQPQHF
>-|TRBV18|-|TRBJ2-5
TGTGCCAGCTCACCGGGACAAATGGAGACTCAGTACTTC
CASSPGQMETQYF
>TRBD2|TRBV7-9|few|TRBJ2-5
TGTGCCAGCAGCTTGGGGACTAGCGGGGCCGTCCGGGAGACCCAGTACTTC
CASSLGTSGAVRETQYF
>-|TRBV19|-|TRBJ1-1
TGTGCCAGTAGTGGAGCCGGGAGCCGAGGGGGCACTGAAGCTTTCTTT
CASSGAGSRGGTEAFF
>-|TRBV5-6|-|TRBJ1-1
TGTGCCAGCAGCTTGCTAGCGGGCGGCACTGAAGCTTTCTTT
CASSLLAGGTEAFF